The subject of this entry is one TCR beta chain. Antigen: not known. Frozen unsorted single-cell suspensions supplied the genomic DNA. This specimen comes from a study of immune cell composition in non-small cell lung cancer. General study points: Tumour-reactive clones were not shown to match dominant in vivo tumour clones. TIL tumour reactivity correlated with maximal tumour-associated clone frequency in adenocarcinoma. Lung squamous cell carcinoma tumours had significantly higher top 10 clone scores and productive clonality than lung adenocarcinoma.

The CDR3 is 14 residues long. Looked up from germline, CDR1 is LNHDA and CDR2 is SQIVND (reference sequence). The ends were cut back, 6 bases at V and 0 bases at J, with 9 bases in the middle. Clones were sequenced by immunoSEQ multiplex PCR, and TCRdb holds only the in-frame ones, with some missing. The profile shows more than 1,500 clones, 82% of them singletons. The V gene is TRBV19, the J gene TRBJ2-1, with D possibly TRBD2 on 5 matching bases. Material: lung tumor tissue. The receptor was isolated from a human donor with non-small cell lung cancer. CDR3 sequence: CASREVSSYNEQFF. CDR3 coding DNA: TGTGCCAGTAGGGAGGTGAGCTCCTACAATGAGCAGTTCTTC.